Shown below are 5 T cell receptor beta chains from a single sample sequenced in a study of blood T cell repertoires in COVID-19. Profiled with immunoSEQ multiplex PCR; TCRdb holds only in-frame clones, not every one. Of 150,000 to 170,000 clones listed, around 85% are singletons. The sequencing input was peripheral blood. Receptor source: a man in his 60s with COVID-19, enrolled during active disease.

The genes are TRBV6-5 and TRBJ1-6; D remains ambiguous. The CDR3 runs to 14 residues. Germline CDR1 is MNHEY and CDR2 is SVGAGI. The V gene lost 2 bases and the J gene lost 8 bases, with 10 bases spanning the gap. CDR3 DNA: TGTGCCAGCAGTTACGGCTCTTATTATTCACCCCTCCACTTT. It encodes CASSYGSYYSPLHF.

The V call is TRBV7-3, the J call TRBJ2-1, with D uncertain. The V gene lost 6 bases and the J gene lost 7 bases, with 16 bases spanning the gap. Germline assignment: CDR1 SGHTA and CDR2 FQGTGA. This CDR3 has 14 amino acids. The CDR3 bases are TGTGCCAGCAGTGGAGCGCCCCCAAGGAATGAGCAGTTCTTC. The encoded protein is CASSGAPPRNEQFF.

This clone occurred a few times. This chain uses TRBV4-1 with TRBJ2-3; 9 bases line up with TRBD1. The CDR3 contains 17 residues. Germline V lookup: CDR1 MGHRA, CDR2 YSYEKL. J gave up 4 bases and V 4 bases, and 12 bases lay outside the gene matches. CDR3 loop: CASSLIPGQGRSDTQYF. DNA of the CDR3: TGCGCCAGCAGCCTAATCCCGGGACAGGGAAGGTCAGATACGCAGTATTTT.

The table lists this clone with a count of one. In nucleotides, the CDR3 is TGTGCCAGCAGACCACCTTCTGGGGACAGGGTAACCTACGAGCAGTACTTC. As protein: CASRPPSGDRVTYEQYF. The chain combines TRBV2 with TRBJ2-7, with 9 bases aligning to TRBD1. The CDR3 covers 17 residues. Germline lookup yields CDR1 SNHLY and CDR2 FYNNEI. The trim removed 6 bases at V and 2 bases at J, leaving 14 bases unmatched.

The sample holds a few counts of this clone. The chain links TRBV27 to TRBJ2-3; 10 bases map to TRBD2. The CDR3 totals 17 residues. V dropped 3 bases and J dropped 5; count of bases not matched to a gene: 11. Germline CDR1 and CDR2: MNHEY and SMNVEV (reference sequence). The CDR3: CASSFYPGLAVGDTQYF. In DNA, the CDR3 is TGTGCCAGCAGTTTCTACCCCGGACTAGCGGTGGGAGATACGCAGTATTTT.